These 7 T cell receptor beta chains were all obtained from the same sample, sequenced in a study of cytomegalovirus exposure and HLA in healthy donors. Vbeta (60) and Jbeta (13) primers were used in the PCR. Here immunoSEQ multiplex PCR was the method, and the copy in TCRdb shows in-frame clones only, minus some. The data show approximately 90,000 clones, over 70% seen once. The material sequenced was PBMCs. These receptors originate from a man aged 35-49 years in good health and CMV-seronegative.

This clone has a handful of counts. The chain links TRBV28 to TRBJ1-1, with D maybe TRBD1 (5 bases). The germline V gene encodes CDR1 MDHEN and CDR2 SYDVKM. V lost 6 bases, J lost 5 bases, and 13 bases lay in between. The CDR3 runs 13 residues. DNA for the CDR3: TGTGCCAGCAGAGAGCGGGGGGGTACTGAAGCTTTCTTT. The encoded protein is CASRERGGTEAFF.

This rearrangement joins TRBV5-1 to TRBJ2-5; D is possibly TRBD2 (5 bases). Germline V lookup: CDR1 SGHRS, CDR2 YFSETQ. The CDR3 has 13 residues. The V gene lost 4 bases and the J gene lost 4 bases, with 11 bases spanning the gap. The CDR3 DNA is TGCGCCAGCAGCCTGGGAGATGGAGAGACCCAGTACTTC. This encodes CASSLGDGETQYF.

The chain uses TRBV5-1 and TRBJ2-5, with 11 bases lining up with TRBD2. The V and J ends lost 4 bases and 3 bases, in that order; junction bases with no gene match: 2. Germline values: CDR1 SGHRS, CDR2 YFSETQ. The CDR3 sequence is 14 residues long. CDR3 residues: CASSRGLAEETQYF. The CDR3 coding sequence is TGCGCCAGCAGCCGGGGACTAGCGGAAGAGACCCAGTACTTC.

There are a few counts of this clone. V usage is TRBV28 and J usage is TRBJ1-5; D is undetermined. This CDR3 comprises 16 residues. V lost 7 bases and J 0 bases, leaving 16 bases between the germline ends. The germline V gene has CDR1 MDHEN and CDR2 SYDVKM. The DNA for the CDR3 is TGTGCCAGCACCAAATTAGCCAGATTTAGCAATCAGCCCCAGCATTTT. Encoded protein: CASTKLARFSNQPQHF.

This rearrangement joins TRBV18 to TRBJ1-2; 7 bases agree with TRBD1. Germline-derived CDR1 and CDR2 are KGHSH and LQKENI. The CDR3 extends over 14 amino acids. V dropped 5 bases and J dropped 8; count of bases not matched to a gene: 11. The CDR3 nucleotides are TGTGCCAGCTCAGCCGGGACAGCAGCTAGGGGCTACACCTTC. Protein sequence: CASSAGTAARGYTF.

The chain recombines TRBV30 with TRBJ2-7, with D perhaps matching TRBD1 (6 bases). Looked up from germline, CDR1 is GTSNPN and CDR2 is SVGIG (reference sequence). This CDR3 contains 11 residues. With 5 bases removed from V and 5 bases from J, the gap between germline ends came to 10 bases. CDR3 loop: CAWVQGDEQYF. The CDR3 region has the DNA TGTGCCTGGGTACAGGGCGACGAGCAGTACTTC.

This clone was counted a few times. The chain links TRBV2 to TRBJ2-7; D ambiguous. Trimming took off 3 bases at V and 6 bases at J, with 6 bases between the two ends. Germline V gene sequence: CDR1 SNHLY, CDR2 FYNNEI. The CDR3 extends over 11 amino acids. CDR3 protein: CASSDPPEQYF. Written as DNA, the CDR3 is TGTGCCAGCAGTGATCCTCCCGAGCAGTACTTC.